This T cell receptor beta chain was observed in a study of blood T cell repertoires in COVID-19. Produced via immunoSEQ multiplex PCR; TCRdb's table is partial and in-frame only. Among fewer than 400,000 clones, roughly 91% were seen once, and the ten largest hold 1.5% to 2%. This clone was picked up one time. Germline-derived CDR1 and CDR2 are KGHSH and LQKENI. The CDR3 extends over 15 amino acids. With 3 bases removed from V and 1 base from J, the gap between germline ends came to 12 bases. Living in roughly 23 US areas, the participants were between about 18 and 95 years of age. Recovered Cohort 3 donors showed two negative PCRs, clearance, or symptom resolution.

The sequence derives from a woman in her twenties or thirties who had recovered from COVID-19. Sequenced input: PBMCs or T cells enriched from blood (not recorded which). The genes are TRBV18 and TRBJ1-1; D gene unclear. The CDR3: CASSPSEVPNTEAFF. The CDR3 DNA is TGTGCCAGCTCACCTTCGGAGGTACCGAACACTGAAGCTTTCTTT.